The 10 T cell receptor beta chains below come from one sample, sequenced in a study of cytomegalovirus exposure and HLA in healthy donors. It was with 60 Vbeta and 13 Jbeta primers that the PCR ran. The repertoire was sequenced with immunoSEQ multiplex PCR; TCRdb's copy has only in-frame clones and lacks some. The data contain 150,000 to 170,000 clones, around 72% of them singletons. The sample consisted of PBMCs. The receptor source for this set is a man younger than 35 in good health and CMV-seronegative.

In DNA form, the CDR3 reads TGCGCCAGCAGCTTGTTAGAGAGCGGGAGATACACCGGGGAGCTGTTTTTT. Its protein product is CASSLLESGRYTGELFF. The V call is TRBV5-1, the J call TRBJ2-2; 8 bases are shared with TRBD2. The CDR3 sequence is 17 residues long. V lost 1 base to trimming and J lost 3 bases; unmatched junction nucleotides: 8. Germline V gene lookup returns CDR1 SGHRS and CDR2 YFSETQ.

This chain connects TRBV4-1 to TRBJ1-4; a possible D gene is TRBD1 (5 bases). Germline V gene lookup returns CDR1 MGHRA and CDR2 YSYEKL. V dropped 1 base and J dropped 8 bases, with 14 bases sitting between them. The CDR3 consists of 15 residues. The CDR3: CASSQVLGDGEKLFF. Here the CDR3 DNA reads TGCGCCAGCAGCCAAGTGTTAGGGGATGGCGAAAAACTGTTTTTT.

V gene TRBV4-1 combines with J gene TRBJ2-2, with D perhaps TRBD2 (7 bases). The germline CDR1 and CDR2 sequences are MGHRA and YSYEKL. V lost 8 bases, J lost 6 bases, and 19 bases lay in between. CDR3 length: 15 residues. The CDR3, as DNA: TGCGCCAGCCCCCAGGGAAGGGGGAGGGCCGGGGAGCTGTTTTTT. It specifies CASPQGRGRAGELFF.

The CDR3 sequence: CASSPRTTAYEQYF. CDR3 nucleotides: TGTGCCAGCAGTCCCCGGACAACCGCCTACGAGCAGTACTTC. The chain combines TRBV27 with TRBJ2-7; tentative D call: TRBD1 (5 bases). The CDR3 is 14 amino acids. Trimming pared 5 bases from V and 2 bases from J, leaving 13 bases between. The V gene's germline CDR1 is MNHEY and CDR2 SMNVEV (reference sequence).

This chain uses TRBV6-1 with TRBJ1-4; D might be TRBD1 (6 bases). The CDR3 totals 17 residues. The V gene's germline CDR1 is MNHNS and CDR2 SASEGT. V lost 3 bases and J 8 bases, leaving 22 bases between the germline ends. Written as DNA, the CDR3 is TGTGCCAGCAGTGATCTGGACAGTCTTCCAACCGGCGAAAAACTGTTTTTT. Protein product: CASSDLDSLPTGEKLFF.

The CDR3 sequence is CASSLEYGATGELFF. For the CDR3, the DNA is TGTGCCAGCAGCTTAGAATATGGGGCCACCGGGGAGCTGTTTTTT. This rearrangement joins TRBV7-2 to TRBJ2-2; perhaps TRBD1 as D (5 bases). V lost 1 base and J 4 bases, leaving 10 bases between the germline ends. Germline V gene data show CDR1 as SGHTA and CDR2 as FQGNSA. This CDR3 spans 15 amino acids.

The chain joins TRBV10-3 to TRBJ2-7; a weak D match, TRBD2 (6 bases). Germline V gene data show CDR1 as ENHRY and CDR2 as SYGVKD. The germline V and J ends were trimmed by 2 bases and 2 bases, with 16 bases remaining between them. The CDR3 loop spans 16 amino acids. CDR3 protein: CAISEGGLASPYEQYF. The CDR3 DNA reads TGTGCCATCAGTGAGGGGGGACTGGCAAGTCCCTACGAGCAGTACTTC.

The chain employs TRBV19 and TRBJ2-7; D is perhaps TRBD2 (6 bases). Germline CDR1 reads LNHDA; CDR2 reads SQIVND (reference sequence). V lost 1 base to trimming and J lost 1 base, with 11 bases between them. The CDR3 covers 15 residues. This CDR3 is CASSIGASVSYEQYF. The CDR3 DNA is TGTGCCAGTAGTATAGGGGCTAGCGTTTCCTACGAGCAGTACTTC.

J is TRBJ1-5 and V is TRBV23-1; 7 bases line up with TRBD1. TRBV23-1 is recorded as an ORF, its role being uncertain. There are 13 residues in the CDR3. The V gene end was trimmed by 7 bases and the J gene end by 7 bases; junction bases not matched to a gene: 7. The CDR3 DNA is TGCGCCAGCACTCATCAGGGGGTCCAGCCCCAGCATTTT. Its translation: CASTHQGVQPQHF.

This chain connects TRBV14 to TRBJ2-3; D is uncertain. CDR1 and CDR2 from the germline V gene are SGHDN and FVKESK. This CDR3 comprises 12 residues. Trimming removed 5 bases from V and 0 bases from J, with 3 bases in between. In DNA, the CDR3 is TGTGCCAGCAGCACTAGCACAGATACGCAGTATTTT. It codes for CASSTSTDTQYF.